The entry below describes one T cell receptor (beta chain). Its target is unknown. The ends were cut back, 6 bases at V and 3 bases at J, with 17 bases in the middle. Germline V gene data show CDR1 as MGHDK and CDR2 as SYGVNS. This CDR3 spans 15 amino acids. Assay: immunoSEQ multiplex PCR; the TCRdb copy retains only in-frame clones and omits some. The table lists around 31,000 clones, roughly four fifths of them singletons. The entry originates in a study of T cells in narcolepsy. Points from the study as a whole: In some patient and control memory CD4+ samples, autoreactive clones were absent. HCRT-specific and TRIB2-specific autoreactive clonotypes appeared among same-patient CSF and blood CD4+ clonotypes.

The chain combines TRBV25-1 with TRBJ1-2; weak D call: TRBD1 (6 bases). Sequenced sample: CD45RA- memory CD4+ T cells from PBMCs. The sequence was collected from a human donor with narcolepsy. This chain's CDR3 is CASRTSGDPYYGYTF. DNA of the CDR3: TGTGCCAGCAGAACCTCAGGGGATCCCTACTATGGCTACACCTTC.